The clone carrying this T cell receptor (beta chain) occurred many times. Its cognate antigen is unknown. This sample is part of a study of early T cells in non-severe SARS-CoV-2 infection. The wider study: RNA in bulk from unsorted whole blood was sequenced, and chains were unpaired. Findings and caveats of the study: Comparison of clonotypes with VDJdb favored anti-spike CD8 responses while missing private and CD4 specificities.

Attachment of unique molecular identifiers was made to individual cDNA molecules. Each CDR3 protein is one row after TCRdb ran MiXCR on the 5' RACE reads. The table records tens of thousands of distinct CDR3 sequences, 13% of them present only once. Trimming removed 1 base from V and 0 bases from J, with 13 bases in between. The V gene's germline CDR1 is LNHNV and CDR2 YYDKDF (reference sequence). This CDR3 has 16 residues. This chain links TRBV15 with TRBJ2-7; D may match TRBD1 or TRBD2 (5 bases each). The source is an adult who was a healthcare worker with PCR-confirmed SARS-CoV-2 infection or an uninfected control (not recorded which). Input material: whole blood. The CDR3 bases are TGTGCCACCAGCAGAGGTGGGGGTGAGGTCTCCTACGAGCAGTACTTC. This translates into CATSRGGGEVSYEQYF.